What follows is one T cell receptor beta chain and its context. The antigen remains undetermined. V lost 2 bases, J lost 2 bases, and 9 bases stayed unmatched. The CDR3 is 18 amino acids. Germline loops: CDR1 SEHNR, CDR2 FQNEAQ (reference sequence). This specimen comes from a study of OX40 agonist ivuxolimab in advanced cancers. Study-level information: An agonistic human IgG2 monoclonal antibody against OX40 (CD134) was given. Notes on the study in general: A proportion of nonresponders additionally exhibited low normalized T-cell clonal expansion. More expanded clones were found, on average, in CD8+ than in CD4+ T cells.

Exclusion applied to patients with autoimmune disease history or systemic immunosuppression. Repertoires were generated with immunoSEQ multiplex PCR, while TCRdb's copy carries only in-frame clones and drops some. The sample holds approximately 62,000 clones, roughly nine tenths seen once. The clonotype comes from an adult with an advanced solid tumor such as melanoma, head and neck, liver or kidney cancer. This chain links TRBV7-9 with TRBJ2-3; 11 bases map to TRBD2. The material sequenced was CD4+ or CD8+ T cells sorted from blood, taken in a trial of the OX40 agonist ivuxolimab. CDR3 nucleotides: TGTGCCAGCAGCTTATTCCCTCGACTAGCGGGGTCCACAGATACGCAGTATTTT. It is translated as CASSLFPRLAGSTDTQYF.